This T cell receptor (beta chain) was documented in a study of blood T cell repertoires in COVID-19. In the study overall: The United States, Italy and Spain were the sources of the acute and convalescent COVID-19 samples.

The ends lost 4 bases at V and 5 bases at J; junction bases unmatched: 8. This CDR3 has 14 amino acids. The V gene's germline CDR1 is SGHRS and CDR2 YFSETQ. Assay: immunoSEQ multiplex PCR; the TCRdb copy retains only in-frame clones and omits some. The repertoire holds tens of thousands of clones, with approximately 79% as singletons. The chain is built from TRBV5-1 and TRBJ2-5, with 7 bases aligning to TRBD2. What was sequenced was peripheral blood. This TCR was sampled from a man aged 55 to 69 with acute or convalescent COVID-19. The CDR3 DNA sequence: TGCGCCAGCAGCATAGGGCGGGAGATCGAGACCCAGTACTTC. This encodes CASSIGREIETQYF.